This entry concerns a single T cell receptor (beta chain). It may be a read error: a sequence one base away is much more abundant. Germline V gene lookup returns CDR1 SGHRS and CDR2 YFSETQ. The CDR3 length is 15 residues. This entry comes from a study of identical twins. Each CDR3 protein gets one entry after TCRdb re-called the 5' RACE reads with MiXCR. This table holds more than 1.5 million distinct CDR3 sequences, less than 40% found once. The sequencing input was cord blood. J is TRBJ2-7 and V is TRBV5-1; D possibly corresponds to TRBD2 (6 bases). This TCR was sampled from a newborn girl in good health. The CDR3 protein is CASSFGQGLSHEQYF. The CDR3, as DNA: TGCGCCAGCAGCTTCGGGCAGGGACTCTCCCACGAGCAGTACTTC.